The clone carrying this T cell receptor beta chain was seen only a few times. Its antigen is unidentified. The data were taken from a study of T cells after yellow fever vaccination. The V and J ends lost 4 bases and 5 bases respectively, with 12 bases between them. From germline, CDR1 is SNHLY and CDR2 FYNNEI. This CDR3 region has 13 residues. General study findings and limits: The bulk population could contribute abundant contaminating clonotypes to FACS-sorted repertoires.

UMIs were added to TCR cDNA along with a universal primer site when it was made by 5'RACE template switching. TCRdb fed the 5' RACE reads into MiXCR, producing one record per CDR3 protein. The sample consists of 320,000 or so distinct CDR3 sequences, approximately 8% of them appearing once. The TCR originated in a man between 18 and 35 years old who received the YFV17D yellow fever vaccine. The chain combines TRBV2 with TRBJ2-7, with D uncertain. The sequencing here drew on PBMCs, taken around 45 days after the first yellow fever vaccination. The DNA for the CDR3 is TGTGCCAGCAGTGGTTTCCCGGGCCACGAGCAGTACTTC. Translating gives CASSGFPGHEQYF.